These T cell receptor beta chains were read from a single sample in a study of blood T cell repertoires in COVID-19. Assay used: immunoSEQ multiplex PCR; TCRdb lists only in-frame clones, some missing. The profile shows a few hundred thousand clones, around 81% of them singletons. The sample taken for sequencing was peripheral blood. Receptors originate from a human donor in a cohort sampled during active COVID-19. Both conserved end residues are part of each CDR3. D genes are given only for firm matches. A row's size may be missing; if present it is once, few, many or a size class.

-,TRBJ1-1,-,TRBV10-3,TGTGCCATCAGTGAGTCGAGATATGGTGGACAGCCGAACACTGAAGCTTTCTTT,CAISESRYGGQPNTEAFF
-,TRBJ2-1,-,TRBV5-8,TGTGCCAGCAGCGGCATAAACGACATATTAGGTGGGTTCTTC,CASSGINDILGGFF
TRBD2,TRBJ2-3,once,TRBV5-6,TGTGCCAGCAGCTTGGGGCTAGCGGGAGGGTTTACAGATACGCAGTATTTT,CASSLGLAGGFTDTQYF
-,TRBJ2-7,-,TRBV5-1,TGCGCCAGCAGCTTCGCCGGGGACGAGCAGTACTTC,CASSFAGDEQYF
-,TRBJ1-5,once,TRBV24-1,TGTGCCACCAGTGCCGCGGGGGGAAGCAATCAGCCCCAGCATTTT,CATSAAGGSNQPQHF
-,TRBJ2-7,few,TRBV30,TGTGCCTGGGAGTCGTCCCACACCGGGACTTTGACCTACGAGCAGTACTTC,CAWESSHTGTLTYEQYF
TRBD1,TRBJ2-7,once,TRBV6-5,TGTGCCAGCAGGAGACCCGGGACAGGCTCCTACGAGCAGTACTTC,CASRRPGTGSYEQYF
TRBD1,TRBJ2-1,-,TRBV28,TGTGCCCTAGGGCAGGGGGCTAGGGATGAGCAGTTCTTC,CALGQGARDEQFF
-,TRBJ1-2,-,TRBV9,TGTGCCAGCAGCCCCGGGGAGGACTTCTATGGCTACACCTTC,CASSPGEDFYGYTF
-,TRBJ1-1,many,TRBV6-2/TRBV6-3,TGTGCCAGCAGTTTTTCCCGGGAAAGAAAGACTGAAGCTTTCTTT,CASSFSRERKTEAFF
TRBD2,TRBJ2-1,-,TRBV7-9,TGTGCCAGCAGGCCTACTAGCGGGAGTAGTAATGAGCAGTTCTTC,CASRPTSGSSNEQFF
-,TRBJ2-7,-,TRBV6-4,TGTGCCAGCAGTGTGGCCACCGCCTACGAGCAGTACTTC,CASSVATAYEQYF
TRBD1,TRBJ2-6,-,TRBV7-9,TGTGCCAGCAATGTGGAAACAGGGGCTGGGGCCAACGTCCTGACTTTC,CASNVETGAGANVLTF
-,TRBJ2-7,-,TRBV23-1,TGCGCCAGCAGTCAACCAGTGGGGCAGGACGAGCAGTACTTC,CASSQPVGQDEQYF
-,TRBJ1-5,few,TRBV5-5,TGTGCCAGCAGCGATGACAGGCGGCCCCAGCATTTT,CASSDDRRPQHF
TRBD1,TRBJ2-1,-,TRBV5-1,TGCGCCAGCAGCTTATCCGGGACAGGGAGGAATGAGCAGTTCTTC,CASSLSGTGRNEQFF
-,TRBJ1-2,-,TRBV19,TGTGCCAGTAGTGCGGGTCCGGGTCGATTGGGCTACACCTTC,CASSAGPGRLGYTF
TRBD2,TRBJ2-3,-,TRBV6-4,TGTGCCAGCAGTCCCTACAGCACTAGCGGGGGGGGAGATACGCAGTATTTT,CASSPYSTSGGGDTQYF
TRBD1,TRBJ2-2,-,TRBV10-3,TGTGCCATCAGTGATTTGGGGACAGGGGTGACCGGGGAGCTGTTTTTT,CAISDLGTGVTGELFF
-,TRBJ2-7,-,TRBV5-5,TGTGCCAGCAGCTTGACCCTACCGGGACTGCTTAACGAGCAGTACTTC,CASSLTLPGLLNEQYF
-,TRBJ1-2,-,TRBV28,TGTGCCAGCGTATCACAGGGTAACTATGGCTACACCTTC,CASVSQGNYGYTF
-,TRBJ1-6,many,TRBV2,TGTGCCAGCAGTGAAACCAGGGGTAATTCACCCCTCCACTTT,CASSETRGNSPLHF
-,TRBJ1-4,-,TRBV5-3,TGTGCCAGAAGCTTAAGGGGTTCGGCTAATGAAAAACTGTTTTTT,CARSLRGSANEKLFF
TRBD2,TRBJ2-7,-,TRBV9,TGTGCCAGCAGCCCCCTAGCGGGGGGACTTTACGAGCAGTACTTC,CASSPLAGGLYEQYF
-,TRBJ1-1,-,TRBV6-5,TGTGCCAGCAGTTACGGACTGACGAACACTGAAGCTTTCTTT,CASSYGLTNTEAFF
TRBD1,TRBJ2-7,-,TRBV5-6,TGTGCCAGCAGACTCCGGGACAGGATACCCTACGAGCAGTACTTC,CASRLRDRIPYEQYF
TRBD2,TRBJ2-7,few,TRBV5-4,TGTGCCAGCAGCCCCGGGACTAGCGGGAACTACGAGCAGTACTTC,CASSPGTSGNYEQYF
-,TRBJ2-1,-,TRBV3-1/TRBV3-2,TGTGCCAGCAGCCAAGTAACGACAGCAGGCTACAATGAGCAGTTCTTC,CASSQVTTAGYNEQFF
TRBD2,TRBJ2-1,-,TRBV27,TGTGCCAGCAGTTTAAAGTCCGGACTAGCGGGAGCCTACAATGAGCAGTTCTTC,CASSLKSGLAGAYNEQFF
-,TRBJ2-1,-,TRBV20-1,TGCAGTGCTAGTGCTTACAATGAGCAGTTCTTC,CSASAYNEQFF
TRBD1,TRBJ2-1,once,TRBV2,TGTGCCAGCAGGCTTGCCGGACAGGGGAAGTTCTTC,CASRLAGQGKFF
-,TRBJ1-3,-,TRBV4-2,TGTGCCAGCAGCCAAGATTGGACAGACTCTGGAAACACCATATATTTT,CASSQDWTDSGNTIYF
TRBD1,TRBJ1-5,few,TRBV19,TGTGCCAGTAGTCGGACAGGGGGCTCCAATCAGCCCCAGCATTTT,CASSRTGGSNQPQHF
-,TRBJ2-1,many,TRBV19,TGTGCCAGTAGTATAGAACTAGGTCGAGGTGAGCAGTTCTTC,CASSIELGRGEQFF
-,TRBJ2-7,-,TRBV28,TGTGCCATAGACAGTGAAGGGTACGAGCAGTACTTC,CAIDSEGYEQYF
-,TRBJ2-5,-,TRBV6-2/TRBV6-3,TGTGCCAGCAGTTACAGGGGGGAGACCCAGTACTTC,CASSYRGETQYF
-,TRBJ1-5,-,TRBV29-1,TGCAGCGTTGCCCAGGGCGGTCAGCCCCAGCATTTT,CSVAQGGQPQHF
TRBD2,TRBJ2-7,-,TRBV5-1,TGCGCCAGCAGCCCTACACTAGCGGGAGCGAGCGAGCAGTACTTC,CASSPTLAGASEQYF